This record looks at one T cell receptor beta chain sequence and its context. The data belong to a study of OX40 agonist ivuxolimab in advanced cancers. Study-wide background: At approximately 80% male, the cohort had a mean age of approximately 60 years, ranging from roughly 20 to 90.

The CDR3 length is 13 residues. V lost 1 base to trimming and J lost 5 bases, with 6 bases between them. CDR1 is MDHEN and CDR2 is SYDVKM in the germline V gene. TCRdb keeps only in-frame clones here, not all; method: immunoSEQ multiplex PCR. The data show around 62,000 clones, roughly 86% seen once. Source: CD4+ or CD8+ T cells sorted from blood, taken in a trial of the OX40 agonist ivuxolimab. This rearrangement joins TRBV28 to TRBJ2-4; weak D call: TRBD1 (5 bases). The TCR was taken from an adult with an advanced solid tumor such as melanoma, head and neck, liver or kidney cancer. Written as DNA, the CDR3 is TGTGCCAGCAGTTTATTGGGGCAAAACATTCAGTACTTC. Translated: CASSLLGQNIQYF. Filled out from reference TRBV28 and TRBJ2-4, the complete variable domain reads DVKVTQSSRYLVKRTGEKVFLECVQDMDHENMFWYRQDPGLGLRLIYFSYDVKMKEKGDIPEGYSVSREKKERFSLILESASTNQTSMYLCASSLLGQNIQYFGAGTRLSVL.